What follows is one T cell receptor beta chain and its context. The target antigen is unknown. The data were taken from a study of post-analysis software for immune sequencing data. Findings and caveats of the study: TRBV segments more frequent in patients than in controls numbered roughly 5 and included TRBV5-6, TRBV5-1 and TRBV20-1. Comparison with controls showed significantly lower normalized Chao1 diversity in multiple sclerosis patients.

CDR3 length: 14 residues. Trimming removed 8 bases from V and 1 base from J, with 13 bases in between. Germline CDR1 reads MDHEN; CDR2 reads SYDVKM. Researchers reported that TCR beta cDNA libraries carried unique molecular identifiers. TCRdb re-analysed the PCR reads in MiXCR, keeping a single row per CDR3 protein. Of 700,000 to 800,000 distinct CDR3 sequences in the sample, just under 30% are singletons; the top ten hold approximately 0.55%. This rearrangement joins TRBV28 to TRBJ2-3; D unclear. The sequencing sample was made of blood. This TCR derives from a girl aged 10 to 17 with multiple sclerosis. CDR3 bases: TGTGCCAGCTGCCCAACCGGAGGCACAGATACGCAGTATTTT. As protein: CASCPTGGTDTQYF.